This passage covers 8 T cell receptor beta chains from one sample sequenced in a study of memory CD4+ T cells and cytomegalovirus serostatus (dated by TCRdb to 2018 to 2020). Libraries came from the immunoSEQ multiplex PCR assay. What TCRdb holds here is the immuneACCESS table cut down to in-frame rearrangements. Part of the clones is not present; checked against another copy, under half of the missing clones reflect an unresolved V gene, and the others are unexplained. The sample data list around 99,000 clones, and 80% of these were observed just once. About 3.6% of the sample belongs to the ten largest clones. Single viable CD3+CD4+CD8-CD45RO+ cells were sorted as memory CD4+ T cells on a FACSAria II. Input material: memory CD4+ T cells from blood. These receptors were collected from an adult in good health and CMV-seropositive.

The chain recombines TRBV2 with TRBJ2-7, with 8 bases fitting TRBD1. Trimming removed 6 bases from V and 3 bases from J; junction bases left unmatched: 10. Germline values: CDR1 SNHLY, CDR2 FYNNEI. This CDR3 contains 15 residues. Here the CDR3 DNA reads TGTGCCAGCAGAGGAGACAGGGGTGGAGTCTACGAGCAGTACTTC. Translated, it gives CASRGDRGGVYEQYF.

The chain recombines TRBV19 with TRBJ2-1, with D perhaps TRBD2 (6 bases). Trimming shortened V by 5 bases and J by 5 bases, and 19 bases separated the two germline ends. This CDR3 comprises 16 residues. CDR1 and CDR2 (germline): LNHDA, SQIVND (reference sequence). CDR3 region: CASSLPAGRRHNEQFF. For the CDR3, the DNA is TGTGCCAGTAGTCTACCTGCGGGGCGTAGACACAATGAGCAGTTCTTC.

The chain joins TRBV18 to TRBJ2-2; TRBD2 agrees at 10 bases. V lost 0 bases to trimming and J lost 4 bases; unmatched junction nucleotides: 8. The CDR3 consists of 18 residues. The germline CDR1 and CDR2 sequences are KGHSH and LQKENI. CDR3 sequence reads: CASSPPLLAGLITGELFF. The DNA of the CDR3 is TGTGCCAGCTCACCACCCTTACTAGCGGGATTAATCACCGGGGAGCTGTTTTTT.

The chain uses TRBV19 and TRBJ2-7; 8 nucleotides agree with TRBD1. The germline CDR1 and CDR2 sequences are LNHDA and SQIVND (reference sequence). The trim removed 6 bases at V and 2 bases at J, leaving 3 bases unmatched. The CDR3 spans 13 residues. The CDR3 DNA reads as TGTGCCAGTAGACAGGGGGGAACCTACGAGCAGTACTTC. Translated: CASRQGGTYEQYF.

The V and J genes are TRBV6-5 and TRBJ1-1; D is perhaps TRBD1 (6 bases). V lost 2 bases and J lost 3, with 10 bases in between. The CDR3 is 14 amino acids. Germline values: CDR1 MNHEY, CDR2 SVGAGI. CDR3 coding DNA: TGTGCCAGCAGTTACGTCCGACAGGACACTGAAGCTTTCTTT. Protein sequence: CASSYVRQDTEAFF.

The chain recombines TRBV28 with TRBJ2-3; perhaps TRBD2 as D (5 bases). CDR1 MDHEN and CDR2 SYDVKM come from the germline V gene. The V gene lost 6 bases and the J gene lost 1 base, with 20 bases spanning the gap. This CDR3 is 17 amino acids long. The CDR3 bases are TGTGCCAGCAGCCATCGAGGGTGGCAGGCACGCACAGATACGCAGTATTTT. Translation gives CASSHRGWQARTDTQYF.

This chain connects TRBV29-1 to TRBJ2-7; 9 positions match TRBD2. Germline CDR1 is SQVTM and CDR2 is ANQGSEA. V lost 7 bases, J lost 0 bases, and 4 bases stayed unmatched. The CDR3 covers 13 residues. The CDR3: CSATSGSSYEQYF. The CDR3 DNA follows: TGCAGCGCGACTAGCGGAAGCTCCTACGAGCAGTACTTC.

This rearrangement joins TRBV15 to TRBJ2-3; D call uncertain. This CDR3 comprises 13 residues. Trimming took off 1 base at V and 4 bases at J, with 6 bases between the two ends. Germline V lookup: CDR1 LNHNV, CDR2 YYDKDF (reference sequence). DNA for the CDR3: TGTGCCACCAGCAGAGGTGGAGCAGATACGCAGTATTTT. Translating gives CATSRGGADTQYF.